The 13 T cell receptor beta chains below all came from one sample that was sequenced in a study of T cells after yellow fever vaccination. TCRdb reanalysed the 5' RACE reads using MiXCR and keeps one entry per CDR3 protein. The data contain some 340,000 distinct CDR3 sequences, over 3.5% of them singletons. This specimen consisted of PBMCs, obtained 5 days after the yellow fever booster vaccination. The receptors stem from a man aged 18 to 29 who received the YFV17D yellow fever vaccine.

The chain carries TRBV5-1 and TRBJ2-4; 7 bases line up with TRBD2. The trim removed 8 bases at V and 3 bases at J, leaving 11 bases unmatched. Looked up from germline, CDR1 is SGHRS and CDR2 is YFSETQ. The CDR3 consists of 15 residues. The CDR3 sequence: CASQRGRGGKNIQYF. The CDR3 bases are TGCGCCAGTCAGCGTGGGCGCGGGGGCAAAAACATTCAGTACTTC.

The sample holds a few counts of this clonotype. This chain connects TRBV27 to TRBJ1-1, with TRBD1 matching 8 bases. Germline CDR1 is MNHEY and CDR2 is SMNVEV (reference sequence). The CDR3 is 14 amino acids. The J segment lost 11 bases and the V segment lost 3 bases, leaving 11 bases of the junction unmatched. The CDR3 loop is CASSFFQGAGEAFF. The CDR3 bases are TGTGCCAGCAGTTTTTTCCAGGGGGCAGGGGAGGCTTTCTTT.

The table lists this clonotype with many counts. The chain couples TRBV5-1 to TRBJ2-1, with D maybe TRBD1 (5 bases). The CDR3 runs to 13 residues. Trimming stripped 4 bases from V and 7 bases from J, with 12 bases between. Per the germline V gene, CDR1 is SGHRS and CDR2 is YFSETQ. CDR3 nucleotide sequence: TGCGCCAGCAGCCCAACGACAGTAAATGAGCAGTTCTTC. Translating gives CASSPTTVNEQFF.

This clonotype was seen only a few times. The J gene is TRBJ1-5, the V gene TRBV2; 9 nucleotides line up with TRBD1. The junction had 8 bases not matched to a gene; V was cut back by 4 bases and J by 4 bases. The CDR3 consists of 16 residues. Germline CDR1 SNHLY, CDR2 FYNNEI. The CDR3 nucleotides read TGTGCCAGCAGTGCCACAAAGACAGGGGGAAATCAGCCCCAGCATTTT. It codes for CASSATKTGGNQPQHF.

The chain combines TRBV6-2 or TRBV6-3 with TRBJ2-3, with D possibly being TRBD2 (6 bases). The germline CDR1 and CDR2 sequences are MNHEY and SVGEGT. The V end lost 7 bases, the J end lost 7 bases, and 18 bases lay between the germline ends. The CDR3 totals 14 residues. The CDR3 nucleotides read TGTGCCAGCATGAGACTAGGAGGTCGGAATACGCAGTATTTT. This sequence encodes CASMRLGGRNTQYF.

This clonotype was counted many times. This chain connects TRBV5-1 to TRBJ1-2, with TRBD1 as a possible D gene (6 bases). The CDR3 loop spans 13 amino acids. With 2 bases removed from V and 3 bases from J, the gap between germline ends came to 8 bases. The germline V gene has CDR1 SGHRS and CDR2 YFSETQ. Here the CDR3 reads CASSFSGDYGYTF. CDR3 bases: TGCGCCAGCAGCTTTTCAGGGGACTATGGCTACACCTTC.

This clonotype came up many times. CDR3 coding DNA: TGTGCCAGCAGTTCCGGGGGGAGCTCCTACGAGCAGTACGTC. Amino acid sequence: CASSSGGSSYEQYV. The genes are TRBV12-3 or TRBV12-4 and TRBJ2-7; TRBD2 agrees at 7 bases. There are 14 residues in the CDR3. The trim removed 4 bases at V and 0 bases at J, leaving 3 bases unmatched.

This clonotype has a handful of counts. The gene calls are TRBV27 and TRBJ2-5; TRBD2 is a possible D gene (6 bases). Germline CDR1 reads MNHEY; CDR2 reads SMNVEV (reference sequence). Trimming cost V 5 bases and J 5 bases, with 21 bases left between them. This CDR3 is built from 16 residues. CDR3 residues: CASSPRWEAGRETQYF. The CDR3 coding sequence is TGTGCCAGCAGTCCCCGATGGGAGGCGGGGAGGGAGACCCAGTACTTC.

CDR3 nucleotide sequence: TGCGCCAGCGGATTCGGGGGACAACACACTGAAGCTTTCTTT. As protein: CASGFGGQHTEAFF. The chain links TRBV5-1 to TRBJ1-1, with TRBD1 as a possible D gene (6 bases). This CDR3 region has 14 residues. Trimming removed 7 bases at V and 3 bases at J, with 16 bases between. Germline-derived CDR1 and CDR2 are SGHRS and YFSETQ.

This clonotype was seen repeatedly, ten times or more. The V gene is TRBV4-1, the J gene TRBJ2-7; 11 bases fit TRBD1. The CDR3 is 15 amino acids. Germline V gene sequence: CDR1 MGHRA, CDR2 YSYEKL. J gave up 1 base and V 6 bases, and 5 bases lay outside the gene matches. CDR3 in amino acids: CASSRGQGESYEQYV. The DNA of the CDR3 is TGCGCCAGCAGTCGGGGACAGGGGGAGTCCTACGAGCAGTACGTC.

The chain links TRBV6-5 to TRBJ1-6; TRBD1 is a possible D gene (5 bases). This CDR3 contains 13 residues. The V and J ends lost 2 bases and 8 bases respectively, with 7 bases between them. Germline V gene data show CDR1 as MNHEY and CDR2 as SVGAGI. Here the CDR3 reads CASSYGGDSPLHF. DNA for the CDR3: TGTGCCAGCAGTTACGGGGGGGATTCACCCCTCCACTTT.

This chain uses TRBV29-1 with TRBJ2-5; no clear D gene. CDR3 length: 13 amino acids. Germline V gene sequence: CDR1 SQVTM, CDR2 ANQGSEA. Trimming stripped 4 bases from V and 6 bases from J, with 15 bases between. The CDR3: CSVGGGRLKTQYF. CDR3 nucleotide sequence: TGCAGCGTTGGGGGTGGCAGGTTAAAGACCCAGTACTTC.

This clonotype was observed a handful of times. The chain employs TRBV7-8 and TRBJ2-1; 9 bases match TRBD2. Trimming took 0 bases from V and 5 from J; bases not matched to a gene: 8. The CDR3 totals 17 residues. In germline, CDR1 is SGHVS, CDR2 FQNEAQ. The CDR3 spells CASSLALSGGKHNEQFF. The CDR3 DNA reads TGTGCCAGCAGCTTAGCCCTTAGCGGGGGAAAGCACAATGAGCAGTTCTTC.